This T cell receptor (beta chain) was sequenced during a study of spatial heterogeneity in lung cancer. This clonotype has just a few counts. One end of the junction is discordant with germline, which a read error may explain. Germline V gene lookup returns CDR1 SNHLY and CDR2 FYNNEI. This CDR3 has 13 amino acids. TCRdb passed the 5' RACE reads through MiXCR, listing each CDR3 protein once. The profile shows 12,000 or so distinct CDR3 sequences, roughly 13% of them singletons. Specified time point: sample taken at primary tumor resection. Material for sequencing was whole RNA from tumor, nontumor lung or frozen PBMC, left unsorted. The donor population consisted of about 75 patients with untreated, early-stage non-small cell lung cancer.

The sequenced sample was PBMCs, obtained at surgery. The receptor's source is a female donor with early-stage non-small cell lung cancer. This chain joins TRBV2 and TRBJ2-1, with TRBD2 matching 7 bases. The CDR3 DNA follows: TGTGCCAGCAGTGAGGACTTACTAGCGCCCACGTCGTTC. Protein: CASSEDLLAPTSF.